This T cell receptor beta chain emerged from a study of blood T cell repertoires in COVID-19. Across the study: Acute and convalescent COVID-19 samples came from the United States, Italy and Spain. T cells, B-cell-depleted T cells, or PBMCs provided the cDNA or gDNA that served as material.

Authors' methods: Reference gene primer amplification yielded estimated nucleated cell counts. Data came from immunoSEQ multiplex PCR; TCRdb stores just in-frame clones and leaves some out. V, J and clone size were drawn from that table, and D and trimming were deduced from the DNA. The sample includes 200,000 or so clones, approximately 82% of them seen just once. The CDR3 extends over 14 amino acids. V was trimmed by 4 bases and J by 8 bases, leaving 14 bases between them. The V gene's germline CDR1 is MGHDK and CDR2 SYGVNS. This chain links TRBV25-1 with TRBJ1-4; D perhaps matches TRBD1 (5 bases). The clonotype originates from a human donor with acute or convalescent COVID-19. The donor label of this sample is uncertain. The sequenced material came from peripheral blood. The CDR3, as DNA: TGTGCCAGCAGTGGGACGGGACTGGGGGAAAAACTGTTTTTT. It is translated as CASSGTGLGEKLFF.